This TCR beta chain is from a study of blood T cell repertoires in COVID-19. Overall study context: From T cells, B-cell-depleted T cells, or PBMCs came the material, which was cDNA or gDNA.

Under the authors' procedure: It was from reference gene primer amplification that nucleated cell counts were estimated. The method was immunoSEQ multiplex PCR; TCRdb's version includes in-frame clones alone and lacks a portion of them. That table furnishes V, J and clone size, whereas the DNA furnished D and trimming. Altogether about 180,000 clones are present, around 85% being singletons, with the ten largest covering roughly 3.5%. Germline V gene lookup returns CDR1 MDHEN and CDR2 SYDVKM. CDR3 length: 12 amino acids. V shed 5 bases and J shed 3 bases, with 7 bases lying between them. This receptor was taken from a man aged 55-75 years with acute or convalescent COVID-19. The sequenced sample was peripheral blood. The rearrangement links TRBV28 to TRBJ1-2; D is ambiguous. CDR3 bases: TGTGCCAGCAGTCCCGGAGACTATGGCTACACCTTC. Protein product: CASSPGDYGYTF.